This T cell receptor beta chain was profiled in a study of blood T cell repertoires in COVID-19. For the study at large: Researchers got acute and convalescent COVID-19 samples from the United States, Italy and Spain. PBMCs, B-cell-depleted T cells, or T cells were the source of the cDNA or gDNA that made up the material.

This CDR3 spans 15 amino acids. Germline CDR1 and CDR2: MGHDK and SYGVNS. V was cut by 3 bases and J by 1 base, with 12 bases left in between. Original processing methods: By means of reference gene primer amplification, nucleated cell counts were estimated. Assay used: immunoSEQ multiplex PCR; TCRdb lists only in-frame clones, some missing. That table is the source of V, J and clone size, and D and trimming were worked out from the DNA. The sample shows roughly 66,000 clones, approximately 80% of them seen only once. This rearrangement joins TRBV25-1 to TRBJ1-1; possible D gene TRBD1, 6 bases. The specimen was peripheral blood. This clonotype originated in a man aged 55-75 years with acute or convalescent COVID-19. The CDR3 sequence: CASSDLDSTNTEAFF. The CDR3 DNA sequence: TGTGCCAGCAGTGACCTGGACAGTACGAACACTGAAGCTTTCTTT.